The entry below gives a single TCR beta chain sequence along with its context. This clonotype came up a few times. Its antigen is not yet known. The sample holds no much larger clone one base away, and base qualities are not on file. The CDR3 runs 15 residues from the cysteine to the phenylalanine. The sequence is cut down to CDR3 DNA, 45 bases in frame from base 1. CDR1 is given as KGHDR and CDR2 as SFDVKD, both from the germline V gene. V drops 4 bases and J drops 3 bases, leaving 11 bases in between. This sample was included in a study of identical twins (TCRdb year 2016). Describing the broader study: To test whether fetal clonotypes persist, this study deep-sequenced TCR alpha and beta repertoires from monozygotic twins, from unrelated adults of various ages, and from cord blood. To rule out contamination, replicate twin experiments were performed at different times with different library preparation protocols. General conclusions and limits of the study: Fewer insertions were carried by abundant cord blood beta clonotypes, a similar but weaker trend appeared in young adult naive repertoires, and no such trend appeared in memory repertoires. Recombination models systematically underestimated out-of-frame TCR alpha sharing in monozygotic twins but agreed with sharing between unrelated individuals. Compared with coincidental sharing between unrelated individuals, an excess of low generation-probability sequences was observed among out-of-frame TCR alpha sequences shared between twins. A weaker excess of twin sharing was found in beta out-of-frame sequences because the signal-to-noise ratio was lowered by fewer shared sequences. Invariant T cells such as MAIT and iNKT could partly confound zero-insertion analyses, though diverse VJ usage argued against this for most clonotypes. Because the same donors could not be followed over many years, the conclusions depended on cross-sectional statistical analysis.

Receptor amplification or capture employed 5' RACE. The sequencing machine was an Illumina HiSeq 2000. Template switching added a universal primer binding site, and the final cDNA carried a unique molecular identifier that allowed TCR cDNA molecules to be counted accurately. Specific primers in the conserved constant-segment region were used to synthesize first-strand cDNA for TCR alpha and beta chains. To control for contamination, each cDNA library was double barcoded with a SMART-Mk sample barcode plus Illumina barcodes. Two successive PCR steps introduced TruSeq adapter sequences along with Illumina sample barcodes. The TCR alpha and beta cDNA libraries were sequenced on the Illumina HiSeq platform using custom primers. The published analysis was carried out like this. MiGEC was used to process raw reads and extract unique molecular identifiers, and MiXCR was used to find CDR3 positions. Recombination models were inferred per individual with the repgenHMM and IGoR tools using an EM algorithm. Shared clonotypes were analyzed with the tcR package in R, and sharing was normalized by the product of cloneset sizes. To study raw recombination without the effects of thymic and clonal selection, out-of-frame nonproductive sequences were analyzed. TCRdb reran the public reads through fastp at Q25 and MiXCR, keeping productive beta chains. Every entry covers one CDR3 protein and lists the most common genes and DNA from its rows. Clone size and V and J calls follow TCRdb, not the original study. The table for this sample lists 690,000 or so distinct CDR3 sequences; less than 10% of them were counted only once. The ten largest clonotypes hold approximately 0.94% of the sample.

All donors were healthy Caucasians. Three pairs of female monozygotic twins, all aged roughly 18 to 30 years, were included in the twin cohort. The RNA used for TCR libraries was isolated from peripheral blood mononuclear cells. In addition, the sample was reused for a study of yellow fever vaccine responses in identical twins. The second study, in turn, reports: The authors reported that the T cell response to vaccination in identical twins appeared partly convergent and partly personalized. In the study, vaccine-responding T cell clones were precisely tracked in identical twins.

This clonotype was sampled from a woman aged 18-29 years in good health. The chain couples TRBV24-1 to TRBJ2-2; a tentative D match to TRBD2 spans 5 bases. Specimen: PBMCs. The nucleotides are TGTGCCACCAGTGACCGGACGAGGGACACCGGGGAGCTGTTTTTT. Translated, this is CATSDRTRDTGELFF.